This T cell receptor beta chain was captured in a study of blood T cell repertoires in COVID-19. Study background: The United States, Italy and Spain provided the acute and convalescent COVID-19 samples. Sources were T cells, B-cell-depleted T cells, or PBMCs; the material itself was cDNA or gDNA.

Original methodology: It was from reference gene primer amplification that nucleated cell counts were estimated. Using immunoSEQ multiplex PCR, the repertoire was profiled, and TCRdb retains in-frame clones only, with some absent. V and J calls and clone size are copied from that table; D and trimming were computed from the DNA. The repertoire includes 200,000 to 300,000 clones, roughly 90% of them detected once, and about 7% sits in the top ten. The receptor was isolated from a man aged 60 to 75 who had recovered from COVID-19. The sample was peripheral blood.

The CDR3 loop reads CAISRSGGYQETQYF. The CDR3 DNA is TGTGCCATCAGTCGTAGCGGGGGGTACCAAGAGACCCAGTACTTC. The genes are TRBV10-3 and TRBJ2-5; 10 positions match TRBD2. CDR3 size: 15 residues. With V trimmed by 5 bases and J by 0 bases, 3 bases remained unmatched. Germline V gene data show CDR1 as ENHRY and CDR2 as SYGVKD.